This T cell receptor beta chain was recovered during a study of blood T cell repertoires in COVID-19. Study summary: COVID-19 samples from acute and convalescent phases originated in the United States, Italy and Spain.

In the case of this clone: One end of the junction fails to match germline, which may point to a read error.

Germline CDR1 reads MNHEY; CDR2 reads SVGAGI. The CDR3 has 15 residues. Original methodology: Cell counts per sample came from amplifying reference gene primers. Sequenced by immunoSEQ multiplex PCR; TCRdb stores in-frame clones only, minus some. For V, J and clone size, that table is used; D and trimming come from the DNA. The sample gives over 80,000 clones, approximately 91% of which show up once; about 2.7% is in the top ten. The J gene is TRBJ1-5, the V gene TRBV6-5; 7 nucleotides match TRBD1. This receptor was obtained from a woman of 80 years or more with acute or convalescent COVID-19. Specimen: peripheral blood. The CDR3 bases are TGTGCCAGCAGATCCACAGGGGCTAGCGATCAGCCCCAGCATTTT. This encodes CASRSTGASDQPQHF.